These 23 T cell receptor beta chains share one sample of origin, sequenced in a study of blood T cell repertoires in COVID-19. The method was immunoSEQ multiplex PCR; TCRdb's version includes in-frame clones alone and lacks a portion of them. Of approximately 300,000 clones in the sample, more than 80% are singletons; the top ten hold 6.4%. Sequencing was performed on peripheral blood. The source of these receptors is a man younger than 30 who had recovered from COVID-19.

The genes are TRBV7-2 and TRBJ2-7, with D tentatively TRBD1 (6 bases). CDR1 is SGHTA and CDR2 is FQGNSA in the germline V gene. The V end lost 5 bases, the J end lost 3 bases, and 17 bases lay between the germline ends. CDR3 length: 15 residues. Written as DNA, the CDR3 is TGTGCCAGCAGCGCCTCCGGGACAATTGGCTACGAGCAGTACTTC. Amino acids: CASSASGTIGYEQYF.

V gene TRBV7-2 combines with J gene TRBJ2-7; D uncertain. V gave up 1 base and J gave up 4 bases, with 11 bases separating them. The CDR3 loop spans 14 amino acids. CDR1 is SGHTA and CDR2 is FQGNSA in the germline V gene. CDR3 region: CASSLGAVKYEQYF. The CDR3 bases are TGTGCCAGCAGCTTAGGGGCAGTCAAGTACGAGCAGTACTTC.

J is TRBJ2-7 and V is TRBV11-2; D not resolved. The length of the CDR3 is 15 residues. The V and J ends lost 1 base and 1 base respectively, with 11 bases between them. CDR1 is SGHAT, CDR2 FQNNGV, per germline. CDR3 sequence (DNA): TGTGCCAGCAGCTTAGTGTCGGCGGCTTCCTACGAGCAGTACTTC. This encodes CASSLVSAASYEQYF.

This clone was detected once. Here the CDR3 reads CASSLGQGVGYTF. CDR3 DNA sequence: TGCGCCAGCAGCCTTGGACAGGGGGTTGGCTACACCTTC. This rearrangement joins TRBV5-1 to TRBJ1-2, with TRBD1 matching over 10 bases. The CDR3 totals 13 residues. Germline loops: CDR1 SGHRS, CDR2 YFSETQ. With V trimmed by 4 bases and J by 7 bases, 4 bases remained unmatched.

The CDR3 region has the DNA TGTGCCAGCAGCCAAGAGCGCTACGGGAGCTCCTACGAGCAGTACTTC. It specifies CASSQERYGSSYEQYF. The rearrangement links TRBV4-2 to TRBJ2-7, with TRBD2 as a possible D gene (6 bases). V lost 0 bases to trimming and J lost 0 bases, with 12 bases between them. CDR1 LGHNA and CDR2 YNFKEQ come from the germline V gene. This CDR3 comprises 16 residues.

V and J are TRBV29-1 and TRBJ1-1; D might be TRBD1 (5 bases). Germline-derived CDR1 and CDR2 are SQVTM and ANQGSEA. The CDR3 sequence is 13 residues long. V lost 5 bases and J 1 base, leaving 11 bases between the germline ends. The CDR3 sequence is CSVQTGPNTEAFF. DNA for the CDR3: TGCAGCGTTCAAACAGGCCCGAACACTGAAGCTTTCTTT.

V is TRBV11-2 and J is TRBJ2-5; D is uncertain. Germline-derived CDR1 and CDR2 are SGHAT and FQNNGV. V gave up 3 bases and J gave up 5 bases, with 10 bases separating them. This CDR3 is built from 13 residues. The CDR3 DNA is TGTGCCAGCAGCTTGAGTATTCTGGAGACCCAGTACTTC. Residues: CASSLSILETQYF.

This chain connects TRBV4-2 to TRBJ1-5; D might be TRBD1 (6 bases). The ends were cut back, 0 bases at V and 0 bases at J, with 9 bases in the middle. This CDR3 is 16 amino acids long. CDR1 and CDR2 from the germline V gene are LGHNA and YNFKEQ. The CDR3 is CASSQETGNSNQPQHF. CDR3 in DNA: TGTGCCAGCAGCCAAGAAACAGGGAATAGCAATCAGCCCCAGCATTTT.

J is TRBJ2-1 and V is TRBV2; 11 bases match TRBD2. CDR3 size: 15 residues. The germline CDR1 and CDR2 sequences are SNHLY and FYNNEI. Trimming cost V 2 bases and J 12 bases; bases outside gene matches: 9. CDR3 in DNA: TGTGCCAGCAGTGAAAGGTCTAGCGGGAGGTATCGGCAGTTCTTC. Its protein product is CASSERSSGRYRQFF.

The V gene is TRBV7-2, the J gene TRBJ2-1; D possibly corresponds to TRBD1 (6 bases). Looked up from germline, CDR1 is SGHTA and CDR2 is FQGNSA. This CDR3 spans 14 amino acids. Trimming removed 2 bases from V and 1 base from J, with 6 bases in between. CDR3 loop: CASSLTGSYNEQFF. As DNA, the CDR3 is TGTGCCAGCAGCTTAACAGGGTCCTACAATGAGCAGTTCTTC.

V and J are TRBV10-3 and TRBJ2-7, with a weak D call TRBD2 (5 bases). Germline CDR1 reads ENHRY; CDR2 reads SYGVKD. The CDR3 is 13 amino acids. Trimming stripped 3 bases from V and 9 bases from J, with 15 bases between. This CDR3 is CAISDVEDLGQYF. CDR3 DNA: TGTGCCATCAGTGACGTGGAGGATTTGGGGCAGTACTTC.

The chain uses TRBV28 and TRBJ1-1, with 9 bases matching TRBD1. The CDR3 sequence is 16 residues long. Trimming removed 2 bases from V and 7 bases from J; junction bases left unmatched: 11. Germline V lookup: CDR1 MDHEN, CDR2 SYDVKM. Here the CDR3 reads CASSLRGTGRMNEAFF. The CDR3, as DNA: TGTGCCAGCAGTTTACGAGGGACAGGGAGAATGAATGAAGCTTTCTTT.

As for this clone: A much larger clone lies a single base off, so this may be a read error. The same CDR3 is also encoded by other DNA sequences in this sample. The rearrangement links TRBV5-1 to TRBJ1-1; TRBD1 might be the D (5 bases). This CDR3 is 13 amino acids long. CDR1 and CDR2 (germline): SGHRS, YFSETQ. Trimming took 0 bases from V and 3 from J, leaving 6 bases between them. CDR3 DNA: TGCGCCAGCAGCTTGGGCAGGGACACTGAAGCTTTCTTT. Translated, it gives CASSLGRDTEAFF.

The chain uses TRBV7-8 and TRBJ1-5; D perhaps matches TRBD1 (5 bases). In germline, CDR1 is SGHVS, CDR2 FQNEAQ. The CDR3 totals 14 residues. V was trimmed by 7 bases and J by 4 bases, leaving 14 bases between them. The CDR3 reads CASTDTRKNQPQHF. In nucleotides, the CDR3 is TGTGCCAGCACGGACACGCGAAAGAATCAGCCCCAGCATTTT.

This clone was detected a few times. This chain joins TRBV2 and TRBJ1-2; D not certain. Germline V gene data show CDR1 as SNHLY and CDR2 as FYNNEI. This CDR3 has 14 residues. The germline V and J ends were trimmed by 5 bases and 8 bases, with 18 bases remaining between them. The CDR3 nucleotides are TGTGCCAGCAGTCCCGGGCAGCCGACGGGAGGCTACACCTTC. Its protein is CASSPGQPTGGYTF.

This clone was seen a few times. The CDR3 region has the DNA TGTGCCAGCAGCTTTGGGACTAGCGGGGGGGCTGTCGGGCAGTTCTTC. Translation gives CASSFGTSGGAVGQFF. The rearrangement uses TRBV11-2 and TRBJ2-1; 16 bases fit TRBD2. Germline values: CDR1 SGHAT, CDR2 FQNNGV. The trim removed 3 bases at V and 12 bases at J, leaving 8 bases unmatched. CDR3 size: 16 residues.

This rearrangement joins TRBV5-5 to TRBJ2-7, with 11 nucleotides matching TRBD1. In germline, CDR1 is SGHKS, CDR2 YYEKEE (reference sequence). After removal of 0 bases from V and 3 bases from J, the junction contained 5 bases not matched to a gene. The CDR3 has 16 amino acids. CDR3 residues: CASSLGPGQGVYEQYF. As DNA, the CDR3 is TGTGCCAGCAGCTTGGGTCCGGGACAGGGGGTCTACGAGCAGTACTTC.

The V call is TRBV4-3, the J call TRBJ2-1; D unclear. Trimming shortened V by 3 bases and J by 2 bases, and 2 bases separated the two germline ends. This CDR3 is 12 amino acids long. CDR1 LGHNA and CDR2 YSLEER come from the germline V gene. This chain's CDR3 is CASSHTYNEQFF. CDR3 coding DNA: TGCGCCAGCAGCCACACCTACAATGAGCAGTTCTTC.

The chain joins TRBV12-3 or TRBV12-4 to TRBJ1-1; no firm D call. Trimming shortened V by 5 bases and J by 0 bases, and 7 bases separated the two germline ends. CDR3 length: 13 residues. The chain's CDR3 is CASSPFLNTEAFF. In DNA form, the CDR3 reads TGTGCCAGCAGTCCTTTCTTGAACACTGAAGCTTTCTTT.

This chain joins TRBV7-2 and TRBJ2-5, with TRBD2 matching 8 bases. The junction had 6 bases not matched to a gene; V was cut back by 1 base and J by 5 bases. CDR1 SGHTA and CDR2 FQGNSA come from the germline V gene. The CDR3 is 15 residues long. CDR3 DNA: TGTGCCAGCAGCTTAGACGGGGGGGCCACTGAGACCCAGTACTTC. This sequence encodes CASSLDGGATETQYF. Drawing the rest from reference TRBV7-2 and TRBJ2-5, the complete variable domain is GAGVSQSPSNKVTEKGKDVELRCDPISGHTALYWYRQSLGQGLEFLIYFQGNSAPDKSGLPSDRFSAERTGGSVSTLTIQRTQQEDSAVYLCASSLDGGATETQYFGPGTRLLVL.

The V call is TRBV2, the J call TRBJ1-1; D possibly corresponds to TRBD1 (6 bases). CDR3 length: 14 amino acids. Germline V gives CDR1 SNHLY, CDR2 FYNNEI. V lost 9 bases to trimming and J lost 0 bases, with 14 bases between them. CDR3: CASSRQAMNTEAFF. In nucleotides, the CDR3 is TGTGCCAGTAGTAGACAGGCGATGAACACTGAAGCTTTCTTT.

Written as DNA, the CDR3 is TGTGCCATCTCTCGACAGGCCCGTGAAAAACTGTTTTTT. Translation: CAISRQAREKLFF. The V gene is TRBV12-3 or TRBV12-4, the J gene TRBJ1-4, with a tentative D call TRBD1 (6 bases). The CDR3 extends over 13 amino acids. Trimming stripped 10 bases from V and 7 bases from J, with 16 bases between.

The chain links TRBV30 to TRBJ2-3; D not resolved. Trimming took 4 bases from V and 1 from J, leaving 9 bases between them. CDR3 length: 13 residues. Per the germline V gene, CDR1 is GTSNPN and CDR2 is SVGIG (reference sequence). In DNA form, the CDR3 reads TGTGCCTGGACCCCCCCCGGCACAGATACGCAGTATTTT. Translating it yields CAWTPPGTDTQYF.